A single sample is the source of the 22 T cell receptor beta chains below, sequenced in a study of T-cell memory formation after mild COVID-19. TCRdb called the 5' RACE reads again in MiXCR, with one record for every CDR3 protein. The table shows roughly 580,000 distinct CDR3 sequences, with under 20% occurring only once. What was sequenced was PBMCs or a T cell subset sorted from them (not recorded which). The receptor source for this set is an adult woman who had mild COVID-19 (a few samples of this study predate the infection). Cell type and time point are not known.

This sequence joins TRBV6-5 and TRBJ1-1; D might be TRBD1 (6 bases). Germline V lookup: CDR1 MNHEY, CDR2 SVGAGI. This CDR3 region has 15 residues. V was shortened by 0 bases and J by 3 bases, with 11 bases between the two germline ends. Here the CDR3 reads CASSYSRQGHTEAFF. In nucleotides, the CDR3 is TGTGCCAGCAGTTACTCGAGGCAGGGGCACACTGAAGCTTTCTTT.

The rearrangement links TRBV4-1 to TRBJ2-1; 8 bases align to TRBD1. This CDR3 comprises 15 residues. The germline CDR1 and CDR2 sequences are MGHRA and YSYEKL. V shed 1 base, J shed 8 bases, and the junction held 7 bases outside the gene matches. Here the CDR3 DNA reads TGCGCCAGCAGCCAAGGAGGCAGGGGGCTAGATGAGCAGTTCTTC. It translates to CASSQGGRGLDEQFF.

The rearrangement links TRBV6-2 or TRBV6-3 to TRBJ2-3; TRBD2 matches 10 bases. Germline trimming cut 2 bases from V and 6 bases from J; bases unmatched to any gene: 11. Germline V gives CDR1 MNHEY, CDR2 SVGEGT. There are 17 residues in the CDR3. CDR3 region: CASSYGILAGKVDTQYF. The CDR3 DNA reads TGTGCCAGCAGTTACGGAATACTAGCGGGAAAAGTGGATACGCAGTATTTT.

This clonotype was seen only a few times. The rearrangement links TRBV24-1 to TRBJ2-1, with 10 bases aligning to TRBD2. The CDR3 runs 15 residues. V dropped 2 bases and J dropped 7; count of bases not matched to a gene: 4. Germline assignment: CDR1 KGHDR and CDR2 SFDVKD. CDR3 bases: TGTGCCACCAGTGATTCGTCTAGCGGGAGTAATGAGCAGTTCTTC. The encoded protein is CATSDSSSGSNEQFF.

This clonotype was detected a few times. V and J are TRBV5-6 and TRBJ1-1; D perhaps matches TRBD1 (6 bases). CDR3 length: 14 residues. Germline CDR1 and CDR2: SGHDT and YYEEEE. V was trimmed by 4 bases and J by 5 bases, leaving 15 bases between them. The CDR3 here is CASSRRQAGTEAFF. The CDR3 coding sequence is TGTGCCAGCAGCCGAAGACAGGCTGGGACTGAAGCTTTCTTT.

This clonotype was seen a few times. V usage is TRBV9 and J usage is TRBJ2-4; 10 bases agree with TRBD1. This CDR3 region has 16 residues. Germline V gives CDR1 SGDLS, CDR2 YYNGEE. Germline trimming cut 0 bases from V and 7 bases from J; bases unmatched to any gene: 7. The CDR3 bases are TGTGCCAGCAGCGTAGGTTCCGGGACAGGGGACAACATTCAGTACTTC. Protein: CASSVGSGTGDNIQYF.

V usage is TRBV2 and J usage is TRBJ1-2; D not resolved. The CDR3 runs to 13 residues. CDR1 SNHLY and CDR2 FYNNEI come from the germline V gene. V shed 6 bases and J shed 4 bases, with 12 bases lying between them. The CDR3, as DNA: TGTGCCAGCAGGGGAGCAGATTCCTATGGCTACACCTTC. It codes for CASRGADSYGYTF.

A few counts support this clonotype. The chain couples TRBV25-1 to TRBJ2-7, with 9 bases that match TRBD1. This CDR3 has 14 amino acids. V dropped 2 bases and J dropped 2; count of bases not matched to a gene: 1. Germline CDR1 reads MGHDK; CDR2 reads SYGVNS. CDR3 residues: CASSERQGAYEQYF. Here the CDR3 DNA reads TGTGCCAGCAGTGAAAGACAGGGGGCCTACGAGCAGTACTTC.

The chain joins TRBV3-1 to TRBJ2-1; D assignment may be TRBD1 or TRBD2 (6 bases each). V gave up 2 bases and J gave up 6 bases, with 11 bases separating them. There are 14 residues in the CDR3. Germline loops: CDR1 LGHDT, CDR2 YNNKEL (reference sequence). Here the CDR3 DNA reads TGTGCCAGCAGCCAAAGCAGGGGAGGCAATGAGCAGTTCTTC. Translation: CASSQSRGGNEQFF.

V gene TRBV2 combines with J gene TRBJ2-5, with a possible D match to TRBD1 (5 bases). The CDR3 has 15 residues. V was clipped by 0 bases and J by 2 bases, with 10 bases between them. Germline CDR1 reads SNHLY; CDR2 reads FYNNEI. The CDR3: CASSEAWTSQETQYF. Written as DNA, the CDR3 is TGTGCCAGCAGTGAAGCGTGGACATCACAAGAGACCCAGTACTTC.

This clonotype occurred a few times. The gene calls are TRBV12-3 or TRBV12-4 and TRBJ2-4; possible D gene TRBD1, 6 bases. This CDR3 comprises 17 residues. V was trimmed by 3 bases and J by 0 bases, leaving 15 bases between them. CDR3 protein: CASSFTQGPLAKNIQYF. CDR3 in DNA: TGTGCCAGCAGTTTCACCCAGGGGCCTCTAGCCAAAAACATTCAGTACTTC.

The chain recombines TRBV4-1 with TRBJ2-7, with D tentatively TRBD2 (5 bases). Germline CDR1 and CDR2: MGHRA and YSYEKL. The CDR3 runs to 14 residues. V gave up 4 bases and J gave up 11 bases, with 21 bases separating them. The CDR3 sequence: CASSPNPPGSGEYF. The CDR3 DNA reads as TGCGCCAGCAGCCCGAACCCTCCCGGATCCGGGGAGTACTTC.

This clonotype was detected a few times. The chain carries TRBV7-8 and TRBJ1-2; D is ambiguous. This CDR3 comprises 15 residues. V shed 4 bases and J shed 0 bases, with 12 bases lying between them. Germline V gene data show CDR1 as SGHVS and CDR2 as FQNEAQ. CDR3 region: CASSSSYETNYGYTF. CDR3 sequence (DNA): TGTGCCAGCAGCTCCTCGTATGAGACTAACTATGGCTACACCTTC.

This clonotype has just a few counts. The chain is built from TRBV9 and TRBJ1-1; D possibly corresponds to TRBD1 (5 bases). V dropped 2 bases and J dropped 7 bases, with 18 bases sitting between them. This CDR3 contains 15 residues. CDR1 SGDLS and CDR2 YYNGEE come from the germline V gene. The CDR3 sequence is CASSVEGRTTGEAFF. The CDR3 coding sequence is TGTGCCAGCAGCGTTGAGGGACGAACTACTGGTGAAGCTTTCTTT.

This clonotype was counted a few times. The rearrangement links TRBV5-4 to TRBJ2-5, with 8 bases lining up with TRBD1. The CDR3 runs to 14 residues. The germline V gene has CDR1 SGHNT and CDR2 YYREEE (reference sequence). Unmatched junction bases numbered 2, after V lost 2 bases and J lost 2 bases. In DNA form, the CDR3 reads TGTGCCAGCAGCTTTCGGACAGGGCAAGAGACCCAGTACTTC. Amino acid sequence: CASSFRTGQETQYF. Based on the CDR3 plus reference TRBV5-4 and TRBJ2-5, the full variable domain is ETGVTQSPTHLIKTRGQQVTLRCSSQSGHNTVSWYQQALGQGPQFIFQYYREEENGRGNFPPRFSGLQFPNYSSELNVNALELDDSALYLCASSFRTGQETQYFGPGTRLLVL.

This clonotype was seen only a few times. The chain recombines TRBV5-1 with TRBJ2-1; 11 bases agree with TRBD1. The CDR3 is 16 amino acids. The V gene end was trimmed by 0 bases and the J gene end by 3 bases; junction bases not matched to a gene: 2. CDR1 SGHRS and CDR2 YFSETQ come from the germline V gene. For the CDR3, the DNA is TGCGCCAGCAGCTTGGGGGACAGGGGGATCTACAATGAGCAGTTCTTC. The encoded protein is CASSLGDRGIYNEQFF.

V gene TRBV24-1 combines with J gene TRBJ2-7, with a tentative D call TRBD1 (6 bases). The CDR3 sequence is 14 residues long. CDR1 is KGHDR, CDR2 SFDVKD, per germline. The V end was cut by 9 bases, the J end by 2 bases, with 16 bases between. The CDR3: CATGRYRETYEQYF. The CDR3 DNA follows: TGTGCCACCGGACGGTACAGGGAAACCTACGAGCAGTACTTC.

This clonotype was seen a few times. This chain connects TRBV4-3 to TRBJ1-4; no definite D call. CDR1 and CDR2 from the germline V gene are LGHNA and YSLEER. CDR3 size: 12 residues. Trimming removed 4 bases at V and 8 bases at J, with 8 bases between. CDR3 DNA sequence: TGCGCCAGCAGCCGGTCTCAGGAAAAACTGTTTTTT. It codes for CASSRSQEKLFF.

The chain combines TRBV29-1 with TRBJ2-5, with TRBD2 matching 8 bases. Germline CDR1 is SQVTM and CDR2 is ANQGSEA. This CDR3 is built from 16 residues. V dropped 4 bases and J dropped 4; count of bases not matched to a gene: 14. CDR3 DNA sequence: TGCAGCGTTGTCGGGAGGGCTATAGCTCTGGGAGAGACCCAGTACTTC. Translated, it gives CSVVGRAIALGETQYF.

On this clonotype itself: A much larger clone sits a single nucleotide away, making a read error possible. The chain uses TRBV29-1 and TRBJ2-1, with a weak D call TRBD1 (6 bases). The V gene's germline CDR1 is SQVTM and CDR2 ANQGSEA. The CDR3 totals 11 residues. Here the CDR3 reads CSARQADEKFF. The CDR3 nucleotides read TGCAGCGCCAGACAGGCCGATGAGAAGTTCTTC.

This clonotype was counted a few times. This chain joins TRBV24-1 and TRBJ2-3, with 9 positions matching TRBD1. The CDR3 runs 16 residues. Germline lookup yields CDR1 KGHDR and CDR2 SFDVKD. Trimming took 6 bases from V and 2 from J; bases not matched to a gene: 8. The CDR3 sequence: CATSSTGGQTTDTQYF. Written as DNA, the CDR3 is TGTGCCACCAGTTCAACAGGGGGCCAGACCACAGATACGCAGTATTTT.

A note on this clonotype: Its ends do not fully match the called genes, so a read error is possible. J is TRBJ2-1 and V is TRBV7-8; TRBD2 agrees at 9 bases. CDR3 length: 14 residues. Germline V gives CDR1 SGHVS, CDR2 FQNEAQ. The DNA of the CDR3 is TGTGCCAGCAGCTCAGGGACTAGCCCCGACCACGGTATCTTC. This encodes CASSSGTSPDHGIF.